The entry below describes one T cell receptor (beta chain). No antigen is known for it. The data were obtained in a study of OX40 agonist ivuxolimab in advanced cancers. The CDR3 is made up of 18 amino acids. The trim removed 1 base at V and 0 bases at J, leaving 9 bases unmatched. From germline, CDR1 is MDHEN and CDR2 SYDVKM. Profiled with immunoSEQ multiplex PCR; TCRdb holds only in-frame clones, not every one. The table has some 5,000 clones, almost 90% seen once. Whole-study results and caveats: In the expanded peripheral T cells, antigen specificity was never determined.

Material: CD4+ or CD8+ T cells sorted from blood, obtained in a trial of the OX40 agonist ivuxolimab. The chain couples TRBV28 to TRBJ1-5; TRBD1 matches 7 bases. This clonotype was sampled from an adult with an advanced solid tumor such as melanoma, head and neck, liver or kidney cancer. The CDR3 region is CASSLSVRGTNSNQPQHF. Written as DNA, the CDR3 is TGTGCCAGCAGTTTATCGGTCAGGGGGACAAATAGCAATCAGCCCCAGCATTTT.